This TCR beta chain was obtained from a study of shared clonotypes between healthy human individuals. Overall study: Three CD4 naive, three CD4 memory, two CD8 naive and one CD8 memory plate were used per donor.

Sequencing used immunoSEQ multiplex PCR; TCRdb keeps in-frame clones, though not all of them. The table records about 800,000 clones, 90% to 97% of them present only once. Naive CD8 cells were CD45RO-negative, positively selected for CCR7, excluding terminally differentiated effector memory CD45RA+ cells. Comments on this clone: Its antigen is undetermined.

Study-wide results and caveats: The sharing of 4.5% to 5% of naive CD4 clonotypes was seen across a handful of donors.

The CDR3 extends over 16 amino acids. Per germline, CDR1 MNHEY and CDR2 SMNVEV (reference sequence). V lost 5 bases and J lost 6; bases outside the gene matches: 11. Sequenced: naive CD8+ T cells sorted from blood. The chain links TRBV27 to TRBJ2-1; TRBD2 aligns across 9 bases. The sequence derives from a man between 25 and 39 years old in good health. The CDR3 sequence: CASSPVGAGGSNEQFF. CDR3 DNA: TGTGCCAGCAGTCCGGTGGGAGCGGGAGGCTCCAATGAGCAGTTCTTC.